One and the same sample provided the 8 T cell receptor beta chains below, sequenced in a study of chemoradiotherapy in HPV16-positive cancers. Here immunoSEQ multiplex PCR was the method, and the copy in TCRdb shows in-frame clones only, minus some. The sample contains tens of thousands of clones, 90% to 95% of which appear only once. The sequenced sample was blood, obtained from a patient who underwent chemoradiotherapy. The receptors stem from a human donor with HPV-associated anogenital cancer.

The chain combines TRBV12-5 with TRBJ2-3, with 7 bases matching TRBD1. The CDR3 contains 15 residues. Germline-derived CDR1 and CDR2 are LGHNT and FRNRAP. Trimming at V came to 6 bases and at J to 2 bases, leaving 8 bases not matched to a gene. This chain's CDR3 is CASGNTGDPTDTQYF. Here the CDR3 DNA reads TGTGCTAGTGGGAACACAGGGGACCCCACAGATACGCAGTATTTT.

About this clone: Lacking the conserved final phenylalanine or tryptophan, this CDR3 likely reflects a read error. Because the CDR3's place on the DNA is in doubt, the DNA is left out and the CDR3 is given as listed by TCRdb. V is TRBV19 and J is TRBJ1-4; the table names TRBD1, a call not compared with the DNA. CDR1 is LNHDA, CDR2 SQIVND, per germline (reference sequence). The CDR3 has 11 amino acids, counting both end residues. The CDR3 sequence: CASSLGQGRFL.

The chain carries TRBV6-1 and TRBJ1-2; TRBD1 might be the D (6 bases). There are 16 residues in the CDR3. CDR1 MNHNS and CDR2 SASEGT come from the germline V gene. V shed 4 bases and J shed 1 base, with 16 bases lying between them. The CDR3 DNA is TGTGCCAGCAGTGGGGGAACAGGGCGACATAACTATGGCTACACCTTC. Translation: CASSGGTGRHNYGYTF.

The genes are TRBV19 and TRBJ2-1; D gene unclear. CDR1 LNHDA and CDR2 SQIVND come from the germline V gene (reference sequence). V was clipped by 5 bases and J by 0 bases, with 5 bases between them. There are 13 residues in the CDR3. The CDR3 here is CASSLSSYNEQFF. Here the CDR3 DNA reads TGTGCCAGTAGTCTAAGCTCCTACAATGAGCAGTTCTTC.

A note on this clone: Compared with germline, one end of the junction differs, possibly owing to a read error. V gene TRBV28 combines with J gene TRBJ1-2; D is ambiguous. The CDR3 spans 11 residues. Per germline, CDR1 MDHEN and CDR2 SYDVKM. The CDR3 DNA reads TGTGCCAGCAGTTTTGGATCCCAGCCCTTCTTC. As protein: CASSFGSQPFF.

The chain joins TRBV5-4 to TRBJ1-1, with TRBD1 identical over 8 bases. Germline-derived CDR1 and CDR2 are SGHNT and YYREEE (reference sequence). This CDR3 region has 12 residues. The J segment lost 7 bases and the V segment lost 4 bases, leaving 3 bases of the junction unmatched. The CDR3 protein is CASSAGTGEAFF. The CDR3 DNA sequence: TGTGCCAGCAGCGCTGGGACAGGTGAAGCTTTCTTT.

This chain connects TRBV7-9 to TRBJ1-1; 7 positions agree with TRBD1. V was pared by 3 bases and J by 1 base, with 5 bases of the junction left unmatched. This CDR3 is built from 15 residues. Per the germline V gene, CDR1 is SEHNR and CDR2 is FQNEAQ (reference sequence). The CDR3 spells CASSFSDRPNTEAFF. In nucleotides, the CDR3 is TGTGCCAGCAGCTTCTCGGACAGGCCGAACACTGAAGCTTTCTTT.

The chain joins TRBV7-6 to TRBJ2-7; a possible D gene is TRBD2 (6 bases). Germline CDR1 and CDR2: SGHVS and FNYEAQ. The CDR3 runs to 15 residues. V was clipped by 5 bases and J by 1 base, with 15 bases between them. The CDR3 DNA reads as TGTGCCAGCAGCCCCTGGAGCGGGCAATCCTACGAGCAGTACTTC. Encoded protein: CASSPWSGQSYEQYF. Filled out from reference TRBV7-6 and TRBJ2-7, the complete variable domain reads GAGVSQSPRYKVTKRGQDVALRCDPISGHVSLYWYRQALGQGPEFLTYFNYEAQQDKSGLPNDRFSAERPEGSISTLTIQRTEQRDSAMYRCASSPWSGQSYEQYFGPGTRLTVT.